This T cell receptor (beta chain) was obtained from a study of Graves' ophthalmopathy and Graves' hyperthyroidism. Study-wide points: Blood was where most expanded thyroid clonotypes above 0.001 frequency also turned up.

Amplification of the TCR beta CDR3 regions used RNA transcripts (as template). A first-round RT-PCR used HTBI primers, followed by a second-round multiplex PCR. TCRdb redid the calling of the multiplex PCR reads with MiXCR, one entry per CDR3 protein. Of under 400,000 distinct CDR3 sequences detected, 15% to 20% appear once; the ten largest clones hold approximately 13%. In its sample, this clonotype was seen many times. What it recognizes is unknown. The V gene's germline CDR1 is MNHEY and CDR2 SVGEGT. Between the trimmed V and J ends, which lost 8 bases and 1 base, there was a span of 15 bases. This CDR3 contains 14 residues. In donors with ophthalmopathy, activity was moderate-to-severe, with CAS ≥3, NOSPECS ≥4 and duration under 3 months. In this cohort, patients with other autoimmune diseases, uncontrolled infections, pregnancy or lactation were excluded. The diagnosis combined clinical symptoms, thyroxine, TRAb, thyroid ultrasound and orbital computed tomography scans.

The TCR sequence derives from an adult man with Graves' ophthalmopathy. What was sequenced was peripheral blood. This chain joins TRBV6-2 or TRBV6-3 and TRBJ2-7; unclear D gene. Written as DNA, the CDR3 is TGTGCCAGCTCCGCCTACCGAATTTCCTACGAGCAGTACTTC. This encodes CASSAYRISYEQYF.